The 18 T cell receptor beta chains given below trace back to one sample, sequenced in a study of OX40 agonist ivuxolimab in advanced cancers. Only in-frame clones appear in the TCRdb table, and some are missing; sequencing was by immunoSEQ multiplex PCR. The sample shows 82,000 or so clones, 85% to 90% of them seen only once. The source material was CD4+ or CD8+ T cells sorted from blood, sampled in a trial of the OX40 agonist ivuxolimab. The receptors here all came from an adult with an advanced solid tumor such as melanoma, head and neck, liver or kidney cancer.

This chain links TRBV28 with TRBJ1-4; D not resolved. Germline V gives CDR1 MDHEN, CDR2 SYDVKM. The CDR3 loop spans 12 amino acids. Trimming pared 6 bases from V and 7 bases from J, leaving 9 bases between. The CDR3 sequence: CASRPHTEKLFF. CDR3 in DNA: TGTGCCAGCAGACCGCATACTGAAAAACTGTTTTTT.

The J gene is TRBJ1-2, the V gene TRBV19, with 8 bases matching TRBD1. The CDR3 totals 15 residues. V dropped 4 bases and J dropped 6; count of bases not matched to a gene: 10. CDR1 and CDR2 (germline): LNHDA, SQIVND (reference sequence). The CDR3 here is CASSTSDRGVNGYTF. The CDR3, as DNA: TGTGCCAGTAGTACGAGCGACAGGGGAGTTAATGGCTACACCTTC.

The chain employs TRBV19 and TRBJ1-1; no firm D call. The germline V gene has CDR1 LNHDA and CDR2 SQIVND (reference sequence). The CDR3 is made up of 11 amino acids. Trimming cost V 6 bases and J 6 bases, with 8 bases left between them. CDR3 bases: TGTGCCAGTAGAACACATTCTGAAGCTTTCTTT. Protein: CASRTHSEAFF.

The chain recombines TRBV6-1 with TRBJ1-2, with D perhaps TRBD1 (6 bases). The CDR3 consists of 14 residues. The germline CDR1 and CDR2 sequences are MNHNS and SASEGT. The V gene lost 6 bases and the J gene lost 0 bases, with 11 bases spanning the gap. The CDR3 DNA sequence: TGTGCCAGCAGGGACAGAGCAGCTAACTATGGCTACACCTTC. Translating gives CASRDRAANYGYTF.

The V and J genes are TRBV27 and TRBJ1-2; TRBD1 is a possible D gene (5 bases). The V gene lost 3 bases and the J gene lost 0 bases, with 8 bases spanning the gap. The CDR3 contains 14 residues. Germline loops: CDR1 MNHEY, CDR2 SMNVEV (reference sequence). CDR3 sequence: CASSFGGTNYGYTF. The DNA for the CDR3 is TGTGCCAGCAGTTTCGGGGGTACTAACTATGGCTACACCTTC.

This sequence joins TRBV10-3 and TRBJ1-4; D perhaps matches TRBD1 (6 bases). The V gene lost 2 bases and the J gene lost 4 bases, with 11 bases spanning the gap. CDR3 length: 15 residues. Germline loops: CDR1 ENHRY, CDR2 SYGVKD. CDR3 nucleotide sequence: TGTGCCATCAGTGAGGGGAAAGGGGGTAATGAAAAACTGTTTTTT. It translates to CAISEGKGGNEKLFF.

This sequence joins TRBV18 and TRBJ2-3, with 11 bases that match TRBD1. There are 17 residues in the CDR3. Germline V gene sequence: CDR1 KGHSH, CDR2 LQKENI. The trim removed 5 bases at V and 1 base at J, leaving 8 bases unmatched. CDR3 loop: CASSAGQGAGGTDTQYF. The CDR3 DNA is TGTGCCAGCTCAGCCGGACAGGGGGCTGGTGGCACAGATACGCAGTATTTT.

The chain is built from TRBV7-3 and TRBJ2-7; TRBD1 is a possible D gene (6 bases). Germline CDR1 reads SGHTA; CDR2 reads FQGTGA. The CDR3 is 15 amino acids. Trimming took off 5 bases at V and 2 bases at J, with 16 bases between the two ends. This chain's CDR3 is CASSLLGAEAYEQYF. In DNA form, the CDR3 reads TGTGCCAGCAGCCTCCTGGGGGCTGAAGCCTACGAGCAGTACTTC.

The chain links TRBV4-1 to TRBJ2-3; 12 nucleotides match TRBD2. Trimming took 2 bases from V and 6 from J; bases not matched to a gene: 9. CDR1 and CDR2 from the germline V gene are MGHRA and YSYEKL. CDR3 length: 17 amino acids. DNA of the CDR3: TGCGCCAGCAGCCAAACCGGGGCTAGCGGGGGGGATGATACGCAGTATTTT. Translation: CASSQTGASGGDDTQYF.

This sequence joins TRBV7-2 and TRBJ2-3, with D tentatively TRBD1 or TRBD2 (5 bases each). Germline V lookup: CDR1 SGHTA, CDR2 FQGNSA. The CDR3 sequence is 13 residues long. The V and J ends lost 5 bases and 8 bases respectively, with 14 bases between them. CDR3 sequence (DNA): TGTGCCAGCAGCCCCTGGGACCGACCTACGCAGTATTTT. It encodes CASSPWDRPTQYF.

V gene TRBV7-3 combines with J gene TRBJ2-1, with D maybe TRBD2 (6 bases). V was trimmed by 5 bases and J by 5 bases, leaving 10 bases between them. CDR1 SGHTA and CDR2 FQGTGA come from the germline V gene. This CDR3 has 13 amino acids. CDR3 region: CASSTGLNNEQFF. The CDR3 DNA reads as TGTGCCAGCAGCACGGGACTTAACAATGAGCAGTTCTTC. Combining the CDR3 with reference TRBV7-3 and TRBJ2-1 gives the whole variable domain GAGVSQTPSNKVTEKGKYVELRCDPISGHTALYWYRQSLGQGPEFLIYFQGTGAADDSGLPNDRFFAVRPEGSVSTLKIQRTERGDSAVYLCASSTGLNNEQFFGPGTRLTVL.

CDR3: CASSLRDISTDTQYF. The CDR3 bases are TGTGCCAGCAGCCTAAGGGACATCAGCACAGATACGCAGTATTTT. The chain has TRBV7-9 and TRBJ2-3; possibly TRBD1 for D (6 bases). V lost 5 bases and J lost 0, with 12 bases in between. Germline values: CDR1 SEHNR, CDR2 FQNEAQ (reference sequence). This CDR3 region has 15 residues.

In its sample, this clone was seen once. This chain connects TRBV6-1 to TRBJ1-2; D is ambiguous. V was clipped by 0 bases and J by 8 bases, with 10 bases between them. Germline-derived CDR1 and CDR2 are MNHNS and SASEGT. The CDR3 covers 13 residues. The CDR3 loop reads CASSEAREDGYTF. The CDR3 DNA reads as TGTGCCAGCAGTGAAGCAAGGGAGGACGGCTACACCTTC.

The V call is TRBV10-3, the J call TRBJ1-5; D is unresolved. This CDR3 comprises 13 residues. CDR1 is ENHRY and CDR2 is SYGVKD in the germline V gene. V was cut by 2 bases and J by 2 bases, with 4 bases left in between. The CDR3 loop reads CAISEPGNQPQHF. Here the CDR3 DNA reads TGTGCCATCAGTGAGCCGGGCAATCAGCCCCAGCATTTT.

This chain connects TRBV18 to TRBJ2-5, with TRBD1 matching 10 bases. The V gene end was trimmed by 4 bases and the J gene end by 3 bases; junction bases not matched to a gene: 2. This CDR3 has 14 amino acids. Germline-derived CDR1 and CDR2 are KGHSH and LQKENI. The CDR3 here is CASSRGTGEETQYF. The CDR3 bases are TGTGCCAGCTCACGAGGGACAGGGGAAGAGACCCAGTACTTC. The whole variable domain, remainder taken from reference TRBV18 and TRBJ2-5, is NAGVMQNPRHLVRRRGQEARLRCSPMKGHSHVYWYRQLPEEGLKFMVYLQKENIIDESGMPKERFSAEFPKEGPSILRIQQVVRGDSAAYFCASSRGTGEETQYFGPGTRLLVL.

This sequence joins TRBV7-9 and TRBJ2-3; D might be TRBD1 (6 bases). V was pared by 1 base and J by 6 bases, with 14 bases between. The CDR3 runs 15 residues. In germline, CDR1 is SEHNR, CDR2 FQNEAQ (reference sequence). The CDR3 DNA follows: TGTGCCAGCAGCTTAGTAAGGGGGTACGGTGATACGCAGTATTTT. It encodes CASSLVRGYGDTQYF.

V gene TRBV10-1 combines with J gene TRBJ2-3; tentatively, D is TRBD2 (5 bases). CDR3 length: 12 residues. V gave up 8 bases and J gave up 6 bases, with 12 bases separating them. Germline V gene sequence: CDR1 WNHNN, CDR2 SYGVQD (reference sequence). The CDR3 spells CASYLRGDTQYF. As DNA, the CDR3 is TGCGCCAGCTACTTAAGAGGGGATACGCAGTATTTT.

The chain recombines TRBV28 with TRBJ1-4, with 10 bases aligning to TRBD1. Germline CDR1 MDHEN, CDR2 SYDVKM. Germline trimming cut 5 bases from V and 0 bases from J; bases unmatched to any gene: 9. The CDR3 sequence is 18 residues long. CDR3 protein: CASSVDRGPTPTNEKLFF. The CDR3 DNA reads TGTGCCAGCAGTGTAGACAGGGGGCCCACTCCAACTAATGAAAAACTGTTTTTT. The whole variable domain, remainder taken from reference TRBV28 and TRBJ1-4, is DVKVTQSSRYLVKRTGEKVFLECVQDMDHENMFWYRQDPGLGLRLIYFSYDVKMKEKGDIPEGYSVSREKKERFSLILESASTNQTSMYLCASSVDRGPTPTNEKLFFGSGTQLSVL.